The sequence of this T cell receptor beta chain was determined in a study of cytomegalovirus exposure and HLA in healthy donors. Study summary: From some 180 million T cells, an earlier analysis saw under 140 million unique TCR beta sequences. Study observations and caveats: An analysis that came later showed most CMV-associated TCR beta chains appearing HLA-restricted.

About this clone itself: Its antigen remains unknown.

It was healthy bone marrow donors who served as donors. In nominal health when sampled, donors likely had unrecorded immune exposures nonetheless. Researchers ran the PCR with 60 Vbeta and 13 Jbeta primers. Produced via immunoSEQ multiplex PCR; TCRdb's table is partial and in-frame only. The table has about 160,000 clones, around 79% seen once; the top ten hold 4.3%. Germline V gene lookup returns CDR1 MDHEN and CDR2 SYDVKM. V lost 3 bases and J 4 bases, leaving 7 bases between the germline ends. The CDR3 is 12 residues long. The chain couples TRBV28 to TRBJ2-7, with D possibly being TRBD2 (6 bases). This clonotype was obtained from a man between 40 and 49 years old in good health and CMV-seronegative. Sequencing was carried out using PBMCs. As DNA, the CDR3 is TGTGCCAGCAGTTTGGAGGGTTACGAGCAGTACTTC. Its translation is CASSLEGYEQYF.